The clone carrying this T cell receptor (beta chain) was seen more than once but under ten times. The antigen is not known. This record belongs to a study of T-cell reconstitution after alpha-beta-depleted transplantation in children. V lost 3 bases, J lost 1 base, and 9 bases stayed unmatched. The CDR3 has 17 residues. Per germline, CDR1 MNHEY and CDR2 SVGAGI. Overall study findings and caveats: About two months after transplant, alpha-beta T cells reportedly came from several hundred expanded graft clones. Surviving recipient cells, namely T cells and thymic progenitors, were the source of high day-60 TCRbeta diversity in some patients. Fresh T-cell production supplied most of the T-cell counts and diversity seen one year after transplant.

Using unique molecular identifiers, the investigators prepared the TCRbeta library. TCRdb re-analysed the PCR reads in MiXCR, keeping a single row per CDR3 protein. The table includes a few hundred thousand distinct CDR3 sequences, 23% detected once. This sample comprised PBMCs, mostly from graft donor cells, obtained 180 days after TCRalphabeta/CD19-depleted stem cell transplant. The chain recombines TRBV6-5 with TRBJ2-5, with TRBD1 matching over 9 bases. The receptor's source is a male patient aged 5 to 17 who had a stem cell transplant for acute lymphoblastic leukemia, so the T cells may come from the graft donor. CDR3 sequence (DNA): TGTGCCAGCAGTTATCGAGGACCGGGACAGGGCCAAGAGACCCAGTACTTC. It codes for CASSYRGPGQGQETQYF.